This T cell receptor beta chain was recovered during a study of T cells in Graves' hyperthyroidism and ophthalmopathy. TCR beta CDR3 sequences were amplified from RNA transcripts. Carried out on the TCR CDR3, a first-round RT-PCR used the HTBI primer set. Via MiXCR, TCRdb re-called the multiplex PCR reads, giving one row per CDR3 protein. The table has around 500,000 distinct CDR3 sequences, 12% to 15% seen once; the top ten hold 11% to 15%. This clonotype was seen many times. Exclusion followed for patients with uncontrolled infection, other autoimmune disease, pregnancy or lactation. V dropped 3 bases and J dropped 8 bases, with 13 bases sitting between them. There are 13 residues in the CDR3. Germline assignment: CDR1 SGHAT and CDR2 FQNNGV.

The chain is built from TRBV11-2 and TRBJ1-1; D call uncertain. The specimen was blood. The TCR comes from a woman in her thirties or forties with Graves' hyperthyroidism. The CDR3 DNA reads TGTGCCAGCAGCTTTAGGATCGGAGAGGAAGCTTTCTTT. Amino acids: CASSFRIGEEAFF.